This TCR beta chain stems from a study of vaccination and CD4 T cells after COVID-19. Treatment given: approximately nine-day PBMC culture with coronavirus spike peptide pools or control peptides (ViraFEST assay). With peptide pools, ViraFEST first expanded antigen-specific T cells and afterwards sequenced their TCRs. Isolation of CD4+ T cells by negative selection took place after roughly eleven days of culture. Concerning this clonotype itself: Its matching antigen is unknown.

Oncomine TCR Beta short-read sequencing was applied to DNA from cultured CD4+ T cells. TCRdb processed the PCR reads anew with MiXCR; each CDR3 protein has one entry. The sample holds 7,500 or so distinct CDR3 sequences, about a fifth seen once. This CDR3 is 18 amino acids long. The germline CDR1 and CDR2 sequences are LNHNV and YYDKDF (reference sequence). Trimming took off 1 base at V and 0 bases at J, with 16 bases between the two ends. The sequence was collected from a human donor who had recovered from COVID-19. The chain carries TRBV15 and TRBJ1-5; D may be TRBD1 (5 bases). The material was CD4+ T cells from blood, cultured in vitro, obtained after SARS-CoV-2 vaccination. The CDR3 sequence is CATSRGGAIKNSNQPQHF. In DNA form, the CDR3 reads TGTGCCACCAGCAGAGGCGGGGCCATAAAAAATAGCAATCAGCCCCAGCATTTT.